A single sample gave rise to the 19 T cell receptor beta chains below, sequenced in a study of STAT5B mutations in CD4+ large granular lymphocyte leukemia. Clones were read by immunoSEQ multiplex PCR, and TCRdb kept only the in-frame ones, dropping some. Altogether fewer than 45,000 clones are present, 75% to 85% being singletons, with the ten largest covering approximately 3.8%. Sequences were obtained from CD4+ T cells from blood buffy coats. The receptor source for this set is a human donor in good health.

The chain couples TRBV6-1 to TRBJ1-6; no clear D. Trimming left V 2 bases short and J 0 bases short, with 8 bases between. The CDR3 has 16 residues. Germline V gene data show CDR1 as MNHNS and CDR2 as SASEGT. The CDR3 coding sequence is TGTGCCAGCAGTGAAAACGGGTACTCCTATAATTCACCCCTCCACTTT. Protein: CASSENGYSYNSPLHF.

As to this clone: Other DNA sequences from this sample encode an identical CDR3 as well. The chain recombines TRBV30 with TRBJ2-7; TRBD2 agrees at 7 bases. Losses at the gene ends were 0 bases for V and 0 bases for J; bases not matched to a gene: 2. This CDR3 has 14 residues. Germline values: CDR1 GTSNPN, CDR2 SVGIG (reference sequence). CDR3 in amino acids: CAWSVGGSSYEQYF. The CDR3 region has the DNA TGTGCCTGGAGTGTCGGGGGGAGCTCCTACGAGCAGTACTTC.

This clone has only one observation. This chain uses TRBV6-1 with TRBJ1-1; 10 nucleotides line up with TRBD1. Germline-derived CDR1 and CDR2 are MNHNS and SASEGT. Germline trimming cut 3 bases from V and 0 bases from J; bases unmatched to any gene: 4. This CDR3 spans 16 amino acids. Here the CDR3 DNA reads TGTGCCAGCAGTGAGGGACAGGGGTTCCTGAACACTGAAGCTTTCTTT. It translates to CASSEGQGFLNTEAFF.

The rearrangement joins TRBV5-1 to TRBJ2-3; D is unresolved. This CDR3 has 16 amino acids. Looked up from germline, CDR1 is SGHRS and CDR2 is YFSETQ. V lost 2 bases, J lost 5 bases, and 18 bases lay in between. The CDR3 reads CASSFSPGRGVDTQYF. The DNA of the CDR3 is TGCGCCAGCAGCTTTTCCCCGGGCCGTGGGGTAGATACGCAGTATTTT.

The V gene is TRBV7-6, the J gene TRBJ2-2; 7 bases fit TRBD1. Trimming took 0 bases from V and 4 from J; bases not matched to a gene: 5. The germline V gene encodes CDR1 SGHVS and CDR2 FNYEAQ. This CDR3 region has 16 residues. CDR3 region: CASSLAGAGGTGELFF. DNA for the CDR3: TGTGCCAGCAGCTTAGCAGGGGCAGGGGGCACCGGGGAGCTGTTTTTT.

In DNA form, the CDR3 reads TGTGCCAGCAGAACGGAAGGGGCGCGAGAGACCCAGTACTTC. Protein product: CASRTEGARETQYF. The J gene is TRBJ2-5, the V gene TRBV27; perhaps TRBD1 as D (5 bases). The CDR3 runs 14 residues. The ends were cut back, 6 bases at V and 4 bases at J, with 15 bases in the middle. Germline CDR1 and CDR2: MNHEY and SMNVEV (reference sequence).

The chain combines TRBV10-3 with TRBJ1-6; D call uncertain. Germline CDR1 reads ENHRY; CDR2 reads SYGVKD. V was cut by 10 bases and J by 6 bases, with 16 bases left in between. This CDR3 contains 14 residues. This CDR3 reads CATRSGSFNSPLHF. The CDR3 DNA reads TGTGCCACCCGGAGTGGTTCGTTTAATTCACCCCTCCACTTT.

This clone appeared a single time. This rearrangement joins TRBV29-1 to TRBJ1-3; D may be TRBD1 (6 bases). From germline, CDR1 is SQVTM and CDR2 ANQGSEA. The CDR3 is made up of 13 amino acids. The germline V and J ends were trimmed by 4 bases and 0 bases, with 7 bases remaining between them. The CDR3 spells CSVVQGSGNTIYF. The CDR3 DNA reads TGCAGCGTTGTACAGGGCTCTGGAAACACCATATATTTT.

This chain uses TRBV12-5 with TRBJ1-1, with D perhaps TRBD1 (5 bases). This CDR3 is built from 15 residues. Germline lookup yields CDR1 LGHNT and CDR2 FRNRAP. Trimming cost V 0 bases and J 4 bases, with 12 bases left between them. CDR3 amino acids: CASGLVLGGFTEAFF. CDR3 bases: TGTGCTAGTGGTTTGGTACTCGGGGGGTTCACTGAAGCTTTCTTT.

This chain joins TRBV10-3 and TRBJ2-3; D tentatively fits TRBD1 or TRBD2 (5 bases each). The V gene's germline CDR1 is ENHRY and CDR2 SYGVKD. V lost 7 bases and J lost 0, with 11 bases in between. The CDR3 totals 14 residues. CDR3 DNA sequence: TGTGCCATCACCGGGGACCCCAGCACAGATACGCAGTATTTT. It encodes CAITGDPSTDTQYF.

This chain links TRBV10-3 with TRBJ2-7; D unclear. The CDR3 covers 15 residues. Germline CDR1 reads ENHRY; CDR2 reads SYGVKD. V was cut by 0 bases and J by 0 bases, with 9 bases left in between. CDR3 in amino acids: CAISESAGSSYEQYF. In DNA form, the CDR3 reads TGTGCCATCAGTGAGTCGGCTGGTTCCTCCTACGAGCAGTACTTC.

The chain uses TRBV7-8 and TRBJ1-3, with 8 positions matching TRBD1. The CDR3 is 18 amino acids. From germline, CDR1 is SGHVS and CDR2 FQNEAQ. V gave up 1 base and J gave up 0 bases; unmatched junction bases: 8. CDR3 loop: CASSLVGTGFVSGNTIYF. The CDR3 bases are TGTGCCAGCAGCTTAGTCGGGACAGGATTTGTCTCTGGAAACACCATATATTTT. The variable domain in full, completed from reference TRBV7-8 and TRBJ1-3, reads GAGVSQSPRYKVAKRGQDVALRCDPISGHVSLFWYQQALGQGPEFLTYFQNEAQLDKSGLPSDRFFAERPEGSVSTLKIQRTQQEDSAVYLCASSLVGTGFVSGNTIYFGEGSWLTVV.

The chain combines TRBV6-5 with TRBJ1-1; D possibly corresponds to TRBD1 (5 bases). This CDR3 has 11 amino acids. Looked up from germline, CDR1 is MNHEY and CDR2 is SVGAGI. Deletions cut 6 bases from V and 5 bases from J, with 7 bases between. The CDR3: CASSQGTEAFF. In DNA form, the CDR3 reads TGTGCCAGCAGCCAGGGAACTGAAGCTTTCTTT.

This clone appeared once. The chain couples TRBV28 to TRBJ1-4, with 9 bases matching TRBD1. Germline V gene data show CDR1 as MDHEN and CDR2 as SYDVKM. The CDR3 length is 20 residues. The V gene end was trimmed by 3 bases and the J gene end by 2 bases; junction bases not matched to a gene: 16. Here the CDR3 DNA reads TGTGCCAGCAGTTTTAAGAGGGGGACAGGGTCTTTGGGCACTAATGAAAAACTGTTTTTT. Protein: CASSFKRGTGSLGTNEKLFF.

V is TRBV10-3 and J is TRBJ2-1; the match to TRBD1 covers 7 bases. CDR1 is ENHRY and CDR2 is SYGVKD in the germline V gene. J was trimmed by 2 bases and V by 3 bases; bases with no gene match: 7. There are 16 residues in the CDR3. The CDR3 here is CAISEGDRVAYNEQFF. The CDR3 coding sequence is TGTGCCATCAGTGAAGGAGACAGGGTCGCCTACAATGAGCAGTTCTTC.

The rearrangement links TRBV11-2 to TRBJ2-7, with D perhaps matching TRBD2 (6 bases). CDR1 is SGHAT and CDR2 is FQNNGV in the germline V gene. This CDR3 region has 12 residues. V lost 5 bases to trimming and J lost 6 bases, with 11 bases between them. CDR3 sequence reads: CASSRDFSEQYF. The CDR3 region has the DNA TGTGCCAGCAGCCGGGACTTCTCCGAGCAGTACTTC.

A single count supports this clone. The chain recombines TRBV5-5 with TRBJ2-5, with 12 bases fitting TRBD2. The V and J ends lost 3 bases and 2 bases, in that order; junction bases with no gene match: 8. Germline V gene data show CDR1 as SGHKS and CDR2 as YYEKEE (reference sequence). The CDR3 has 17 amino acids. The CDR3 nucleotides read TGTGCCAGCAGCTCCCACGGACTAGCGGGGTTACAAGAGACCCAGTACTTC. Translation: CASSSHGLAGLQETQYF.

This chain connects TRBV6-5 to TRBJ2-7; D may be TRBD2 (5 bases). The CDR3 runs to 13 residues. Trimming left V 10 bases short and J 4 bases short, with 17 bases between. Germline-derived CDR1 and CDR2 are MNHEY and SVGAGI. The DNA of the CDR3 is TGTGCCACCTCCCGGGTACGGGAATACGAGCAGTACTTC. As protein: CATSRVREYEQYF.

The chain employs TRBV7-2 and TRBJ2-4; 7 bases agree with TRBD1. The germline V gene has CDR1 SGHTA and CDR2 FQGNSA. The length of the CDR3 is 16 residues. With 5 bases clipped from V and 3 bases from J, the junction kept 10 bases outside the gene matches. The CDR3 sequence: CASSPIQGQGKNIQYF. The CDR3 DNA sequence: TGTGCCAGCAGCCCTATACAGGGGCAAGGCAAAAACATTCAGTACTTC. Full variable domain (rest looked up from reference TRBV7-2 and TRBJ2-4): GAGVSQSPSNKVTEKGKDVELRCDPISGHTALYWYRQSLGQGLEFLIYFQGNSAPDKSGLPSDRFSAERTGGSVSTLTIQRTQQEDSAVYLCASSPIQGQGKNIQYFGAGTRLSVL.